The sequence of this T cell receptor beta chain was determined in a study of T cells in Graves' hyperthyroidism and ophthalmopathy. Researchers took RNA transcripts and amplified the TCR beta CDR3 regions from them. A first-round RT-PCR of the TCR CDR3 used the HTBI primer set. TCRdb ran MiXCR on the multiplex PCR reads and lists one entry per CDR3 protein. The sample consists of some 510,000 distinct CDR3 sequences, about a fifth of them appearing once. Trimming at V came to 5 bases and at J to 3 bases, leaving 6 bases not matched to a gene. CDR1 is PRHDT and CDR2 is FYEKMQ in the germline V gene (reference sequence). This CDR3 has 15 residues. Patients showing uncontrolled infection, other autoimmune disease, pregnancy or lactation were ineligible. Diagnostic decisions used clinical symptoms, serum thyroxine and TRAb, thyroid ultrasound and orbital computed tomography. Isolation of PBMCs was performed on 8 to 10 ml fresh peripheral blood.

The rearrangement joins TRBV13 to TRBJ1-2; 10 nucleotides align to TRBD1. This TCR derives from a man aged 18 to 30 with Graves' hyperthyroidism. The source material was blood. This chain's CDR3 is CASSPRGTGDYGYTF. CDR3 bases: TGTGCCAGCAGCCCACGGGGGACAGGGGACTATGGCTACACCTTC.